This T cell receptor beta chain was sequenced during a study of CD8 T cells in acute hepatitis C reinfection. Study findings and constraints: All groups preferentially used TRBV04 and TRBV06, which was not due to overrepresentation in the naive pool.

Generated by immunoSEQ multiplex PCR, the TCRdb table keeps only in-frame clones and is missing some. This sample has approximately 40,000 clones; 80% to 90% occur once, and the top ten carry approximately 10%. This clone was observed a handful of times. The antigen remains undetermined. Regarding time point: naive CD8 control sorted from an acute-time-point sample. V was shortened by 4 bases and J by 6 bases, with 18 bases between the two germline ends. There are 16 residues in the CDR3. Per the germline V gene, CDR1 is SGHDN and CDR2 is FVKESK. Sequenced: naive CD8+ T cells from PBMCs. This receptor was taken from a woman younger than 35 who spontaneously cleared hepatitis C infection. V usage is TRBV14 and J usage is TRBJ2-2; no definite D call. The CDR3 DNA reads as TGTGCCAGCAGCCTCTTGTACCCCGCCAGCGCCGGGGAGCTGTTTTTT. Encoded protein: CASSLLYPASAGELFF.